This T cell receptor (beta chain) is drawn from a study of blood T cells in healthy people across ages. Study results and caveats: TCR beta diversity, measured per million T cells, fell in a roughly linear way with age.

The CDR3 contains 16 residues. Unmatched junction bases numbered 7, after V lost 0 bases and J lost 4 bases. Germline V gene sequence: CDR1 LGHNA, CDR2 YSLEER. The use of a sample-barcoded 5' primer and a J-beta primer mix characterized a second PCR of about 7 to 12 cycles. A 12-random-nucleotide template-switch adaptor tagged each cDNA molecule. The yield of each sample was at least 2.5 million CDR3-containing paired-end reads. TCRdb called the 5' RACE reads again in MiXCR, with one record for every CDR3 protein. The data contain more than 900,000 distinct CDR3 sequences, almost 25% of them singletons. A word on this clonotype: Its antigen remains unknown.

This same sample was also taken into another study, of T cells of mothers and their children.

Input material: blood. This sequence was found in a girl aged 2 to 9 in good health. The rearrangement uses TRBV4-3 and TRBJ1-2; 8 nucleotides match TRBD1. The CDR3 sequence: CASSQDRGDRSYGYTF. The DNA for the CDR3 is TGCGCCAGCAGCCAAGATAGGGGGGACAGGTCCTATGGCTACACCTTC.